This record concerns one T cell receptor (beta chain) sequence. No antigen is known for it. The sample originates from a study of CD8 T cells in Susac syndrome. Study-level findings and limits: The relatively small number of individuals in the TCR sequencing and HLA analysis was acknowledged by the study.

Random-hexamer reverse transcription was applied to roughly 0.45 to 1 ug RNA. Coverage of TCR beta CDR3 amplification by immunoSEQ multiplex PCR extended to 54 Vbeta and 13 Jbeta. A single record per CDR3 protein comes from TCRdb applying MiXCR to the immunoSEQ multiplex PCR reads. The repertoire holds 180,000 or so distinct CDR3 sequences, approximately 95% seen once, with approximately 0.098% in the top ten. Sequencing of TCR beta, carried out with a high-throughput approach, was applied to CD8+ and CD4+ T cells from the blood. The sequence was obtained from a human donor in good health. Material for sequencing was CD4+ T cells from PBMCs.

The CDR3 region is CASTDDPLGETQYF. CDR3 coding DNA: TGTGCCAGTACCGATGACCCGCTCGGGGAGACCCAGTACTTC. The chain combines TRBV19 with TRBJ2-5; unclear D gene. Between the trimmed V and J ends, which lost 7 bases and 5 bases, there was a span of 17 bases. The CDR3 is made up of 14 amino acids. The germline gives CDR1 LNHDA, CDR2 SQIVND (reference sequence).